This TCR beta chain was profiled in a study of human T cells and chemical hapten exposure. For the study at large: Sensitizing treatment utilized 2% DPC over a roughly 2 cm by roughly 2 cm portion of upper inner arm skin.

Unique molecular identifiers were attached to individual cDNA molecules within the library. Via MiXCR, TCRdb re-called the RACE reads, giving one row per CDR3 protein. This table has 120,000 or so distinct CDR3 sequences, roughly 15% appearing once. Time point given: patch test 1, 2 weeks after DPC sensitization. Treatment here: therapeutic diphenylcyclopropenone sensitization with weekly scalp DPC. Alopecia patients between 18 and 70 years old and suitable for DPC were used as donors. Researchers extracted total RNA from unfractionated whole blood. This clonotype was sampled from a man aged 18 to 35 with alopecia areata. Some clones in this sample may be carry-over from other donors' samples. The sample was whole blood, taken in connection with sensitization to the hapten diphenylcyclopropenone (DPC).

CDR3: CSARERAGGDSGELFF. CDR3 in DNA: TGCAGTGCTAGAGAGAGGGCAGGGGGCGACTCCGGGGAGCTGTTTTTT. This chain uses TRBV20-1 with TRBJ2-2, with 8 positions matching TRBD1. The CDR3 is 16 amino acids. Germline V gene data show CDR1 as DFQATT and CDR2 as SNEGSKA (reference sequence). Trimming at V came to 0 bases and at J to 6 bases, leaving 9 bases not matched to a gene.